This T cell receptor (beta chain) was captured in a study of blood T cell repertoires in COVID-19. Study summary: The United States, Italy and Spain supplied acute and convalescent COVID-19 samples. PBMCs, B-cell-depleted T cells, or T cells provided the cDNA or gDNA that made up the material.

The CDR3 length is 14 residues. Between the trimmed V and J ends, which lost 1 base and 3 bases, there was a span of 9 bases. Germline CDR1 MGHRA, CDR2 YSYEKL. Clones were read by immunoSEQ multiplex PCR, and TCRdb kept only the in-frame ones, dropping some. There are about 280,000 clones in the sample; roughly 89% occur only once, and around 1.7% lies in the top ten. Each participant's cohort was designated according to participant-reported clinical history. The chain has TRBV4-1 and TRBJ2-5; D is undetermined. Sequencing was performed on PBMCs or T cells enriched from blood (not recorded which). The TCR was taken from a woman aged 18-35 years with acute COVID-19. In nucleotides, the CDR3 is TGCGCCAGCAGCCAAGTTGCTGACAAAGAGACCCAGTACTTC. Translation gives CASSQVADKETQYF.